This TCR beta chain was sequenced for a study of identical twins. Overall study findings and caveats: Recombination models fit unrelated individuals' TCR alpha sharing but underestimated twins'. Beta clonotypes that were abundant in cord blood contained fewer insertions, a pattern absent from memory repertoires.

Only a few counts were recorded for this clonotype. Its cognate antigen is unknown. The cDNA had a unique molecular identifier and a template-switch universal primer site. TCRdb reprocessed the 5' RACE reads via MiXCR and lists one record per CDR3 protein. The sample lists under 450,000 distinct CDR3 sequences; under 20% were seen once. The sample taken for sequencing was naive T cells sorted from blood. The receptor was derived from a man aged 45-65 years in good health.

The CDR3, as DNA: TGTGCCAGCAGCCCCCCTAGGAGGAGCGATACGCAGTATTTT. Amino acid sequence: CASSPPRRSDTQYF. This chain connects TRBV28 to TRBJ2-3, with D possibly matching TRBD2 (5 bases). Germline V gene data show CDR1 as MDHEN and CDR2 as SYDVKM. The CDR3 has 14 residues. Trimming removed 6 bases from V and 6 bases from J, with 16 bases in between.